The 29 T cell receptor beta chains in this list originate from one sample, sequenced in a study of blood T cell repertoires in COVID-19. Method: immunoSEQ multiplex PCR; TCRdb's copy keeps in-frame clones and lacks some. Of 350,000 to 450,000 clones in the sample, approximately 93% were seen once. Sequencing input: PBMCs or T cells enriched from blood (not recorded which). All receptors come from a woman aged 40 to 55 who had been exposed to COVID-19.

This chain connects TRBV19 to TRBJ2-2; a possible D gene is TRBD1 (5 bases). CDR3 length: 18 amino acids. V was pared by 0 bases and J by 1 base, with 15 bases between. The V gene's germline CDR1 is LNHDA and CDR2 SQIVND (reference sequence). The CDR3 spells CASSIDQGTGVNTGELFF. DNA for the CDR3: TGTGCCAGTAGTATAGATCAGGGAACAGGAGTGAACACCGGGGAGCTGTTTTTT.

The chain employs TRBV5-1 and TRBJ2-7, with a possible D match to TRBD2 (7 bases). Germline V CDR1 and CDR2: SGHRS, YFSETQ. The CDR3 runs to 15 residues. V lost 0 bases, J lost 3 bases, and 13 bases lay in between. In nucleotides, the CDR3 is TGCGCCAGCAGCTTGGAGGGGGGGCCCCTCTACGAGCAGTACTTC. The encoded protein is CASSLEGGPLYEQYF. Full variable domain (outside the CDR3, taken from reference TRBV5-1 and TRBJ2-7): KAGVTQTPRYLIKTRGQQVTLSCSPISGHRSVSWYQQTPGQGLQFLFEYFSETQRNKGNFPGRFSGRQFSNSRSEMNVSTLELGDSALYLCASSLEGGPLYEQYFGPGTRLTVT.

The chain couples TRBV30 to TRBJ2-5; TRBD2 is a possible D gene (6 bases). V was cut by 2 bases and J by 2 bases, with 18 bases left in between. Germline V gives CDR1 GTSNPN, CDR2 SVGIG (reference sequence). This CDR3 has 16 residues. Here the CDR3 reads CAWSRSLRGGQETQYF. The CDR3, as DNA: TGTGCCTGGAGTCGTTCCCTCCGGGGAGGTCAAGAGACCCAGTACTTC.

J is TRBJ2-1 and V is TRBV5-1, with TRBD2 matching 7 bases. V dropped 0 bases and J dropped 5; count of bases not matched to a gene: 2. This CDR3 comprises 14 residues. Per germline, CDR1 SGHRS and CDR2 YFSETQ. The CDR3, as DNA: TGCGCCAGCAGCTTGGTACTAGCGAACAATGAGCAGTTCTTC. It encodes CASSLVLANNEQFF.

The rearrangement joins TRBV10-3 to TRBJ2-5; the D gene is possibly TRBD1 (7 bases). This CDR3 is built from 19 residues. V was clipped by 0 bases and J by 3 bases, with 23 bases between them. Germline V gene sequence: CDR1 ENHRY, CDR2 SYGVKD. Written as DNA, the CDR3 is TGTGCCATCAGTGAGTCAGGGACAGTCACAGCGGGTATTAAAGAGACCCAGTACTTC. Translating gives CAISESGTVTAGIKETQYF.

The rearrangement joins TRBV5-1 to TRBJ2-5; TRBD1 agrees at 7 bases. The V gene's germline CDR1 is SGHRS and CDR2 YFSETQ. This CDR3 comprises 14 residues. Trimming removed 3 bases from V and 4 bases from J; junction bases left unmatched: 6. CDR3 bases: TGCGCCAGCAGCTCCGGGCAGGGGGTAGAGACCCAGTACTTC. It is translated as CASSSGQGVETQYF.

The chain combines TRBV6-5 with TRBJ1-1; 8 nucleotides line up with TRBD1. The junction had 4 bases not matched to a gene; V was cut back by 8 bases and J by 5 bases. Germline values: CDR1 MNHEY, CDR2 SVGAGI. CDR3 size: 12 residues. In DNA form, the CDR3 reads TGTGCCAGCCGACAGGGGTGGACTGAAGCTTTCTTT. As protein: CASRQGWTEAFF.

V and J are TRBV5-4 and TRBJ2-3, with a tentative D call TRBD1 (6 bases). V was shortened by 2 bases and J by 4 bases, with 8 bases between the two germline ends. The CDR3 extends over 13 amino acids. CDR1 and CDR2 from the germline V gene are SGHNT and YYREEE (reference sequence). This chain's CDR3 is CASSFRGADTQYF. CDR3 in DNA: TGTGCCAGCAGCTTCAGGGGTGCAGATACGCAGTATTTT.

V usage is TRBV15 and J usage is TRBJ1-5; unclear D gene. Trimming left V 3 bases short and J 0 bases short, with 15 bases between. There are 17 residues in the CDR3. Germline assignment: CDR1 LNHNV and CDR2 YYDKDF (reference sequence). The CDR3 coding sequence is TGTGCCACCAGCAGCCGGGGTAGCAGAAATAGCAATCAGCCCCAGCATTTT. Translation: CATSSRGSRNSNQPQHF.

This chain links TRBV5-1 with TRBJ1-1; 9 nucleotides match TRBD1. V trimming: 4 bases; J trimming: 3 bases; junction bases outside the gene matches: 13. CDR3 length equals 17 residues. The germline gives CDR1 SGHRS, CDR2 YFSETQ. CDR3 protein: CASSRGTGRVRDTEAFF. The CDR3 coding sequence is TGCGCCAGCAGCCGAGGGACAGGGAGGGTACGTGACACTGAAGCTTTCTTT.

The V and J genes are TRBV5-1 and TRBJ2-1; 9 bases fit TRBD1. The CDR3 covers 16 residues. From germline, CDR1 is SGHRS and CDR2 YFSETQ. V lost 1 base to trimming and J lost 6 bases; unmatched junction nucleotides: 8. This chain's CDR3 is CASSLSGTGLFNEQFF. Written as DNA, the CDR3 is TGCGCCAGCAGCTTGTCTGGGACAGGGTTGTTCAATGAGCAGTTCTTC.

This chain links TRBV11-3 with TRBJ2-7, with 7 bases fitting TRBD1. Germline V CDR1 and CDR2: SGHNT, YENEEA. The CDR3 runs to 15 residues. Trimming at V came to 5 bases and at J to 3 bases, leaving 10 bases not matched to a gene. The CDR3: CASSLGTGAYYEQYF. DNA of the CDR3: TGTGCCAGCAGCCTGGGCACAGGGGCCTACTACGAGCAGTACTTC.

The chain carries TRBV27 and TRBJ1-1; D remains unclear. The germline CDR1 and CDR2 sequences are MNHEY and SMNVEV (reference sequence). The CDR3 runs 14 residues. The V end lost 3 bases, the J end lost 3 bases, and 11 bases lay between the germline ends. CDR3 residues: CASSLPGSHTEAFF. DNA for the CDR3: TGTGCCAGCAGTTTGCCCGGGTCTCACACTGAAGCTTTCTTT.

The rearrangement uses TRBV5-1 and TRBJ1-3, with 9 bases identical to TRBD1. CDR1 SGHRS and CDR2 YFSETQ come from the germline V gene. The J segment lost 7 bases and the V segment lost 0 bases, leaving 2 bases of the junction unmatched. The CDR3 extends over 14 amino acids. The DNA of the CDR3 is TGCGCCAGCAGCTTGGGGGACAGGGAGAACACCATATATTTT. This sequence encodes CASSLGDRENTIYF.

The chain combines TRBV10-3 with TRBJ1-2, with TRBD1 as a possible D gene (5 bases). The V gene lost 0 bases and the J gene lost 0 bases, with 8 bases spanning the gap. This CDR3 spans 15 amino acids. Looked up from germline, CDR1 is ENHRY and CDR2 is SYGVKD. DNA of the CDR3: TGTGCCATCAGTGAGTCGGGGGGGTCTAACTATGGCTACACCTTC. It encodes CAISESGGSNYGYTF.

The chain has TRBV5-6 and TRBJ1-5; D uncertain. The germline V and J ends were trimmed by 0 bases and 1 base, with 5 bases remaining between them. Germline assignment: CDR1 SGHDT and CDR2 YYEEEE. CDR3 length: 14 residues. CDR3 nucleotides: TGTGCCAGCAGCTTGGACGGGAGCAATCAGCCCCAGCATTTT. This encodes CASSLDGSNQPQHF.

The chain couples TRBV3-1 (or the pseudogene TRBV3-2) to TRBJ1-2; D is possibly TRBD1 (5 bases). This CDR3 region has 14 residues. Germline-derived CDR1 and CDR2 are LGHDT and YNNKEL (reference sequence). The ends were cut back, 2 bases at V and 4 bases at J, with 11 bases in the middle. The DNA for the CDR3 is TGTGCCAGCAGCCAAAAGGGGACTACCTATGGCTACACCTTC. This translates into CASSQKGTTYGYTF.

The chain carries TRBV4-3 and TRBJ1-2; 12 positions match TRBD1. Germline V CDR1 and CDR2: LGHNA, YSLEER. V was clipped by 4 bases and J by 3 bases; unmatched bases: 9. This CDR3 contains 17 residues. For the CDR3, the DNA is TGCGCCAGCAGCCCGAGCCGGGGACAGGGGGCGTACTATGGCTACACCTTC. Protein: CASSPSRGQGAYYGYTF.

This chain links TRBV5-1 with TRBJ1-1; D is undetermined. CDR3 length: 12 residues. The germline gives CDR1 SGHRS, CDR2 YFSETQ. Trimming stripped 5 bases from V and 11 bases from J, with 16 bases between. The CDR3: CASRSDSLGAFF. DNA for the CDR3: TGCGCCAGCAGGTCGGACTCTCTGGGGGCTTTCTTT.

This clone was seen a few times. Sequence at one end of the junction differs from germline and may be a read error. The chain links TRBV7-7 to TRBJ1-3, with no clear D. CDR1 and CDR2 from the germline V gene are SSHAT and FNYEAQ (reference sequence). The CDR3 totals 17 residues. The CDR3 sequence: CASSLYEDSVSGNTIYF. The CDR3 DNA reads TGTGCTAGCAGCTTGTACGAGGATTCAGTCTCTGGAAACACCATATATTTT.

V and J are TRBV21-1 and TRBJ1-5; the table names TRBD1, a call not compared with the DNA. TRBV21-1 is a pseudogene. CDR3 size: 19 residues. The CDR3: CASSDKPGQGLYSNQPQHF. CDR3 bases: TGTGCCAGCAGCGACAAGCCGGGACAGGGACTCTATAGCAATCAGCCCCAGCATTTT.

This clone has just one count. The CDR3 DNA reads TGTGCCAGCACCCTTACCGACAGGGCCTGGGGGGAGCAGTACTTC. As protein: CASTLTDRAWGEQYF. This rearrangement joins TRBV7-9 to TRBJ2-7; TRBD1 agrees at 7 bases. The CDR3 totals 15 residues. The germline V gene has CDR1 SEHNR and CDR2 FQNEAQ (reference sequence). Unmatched junction bases numbered 16, after V lost 7 bases and J lost 7 bases.

This clone showed up many times. The rearrangement uses TRBV29-1 and TRBJ2-1; 9 positions agree with TRBD1. V dropped 2 bases and J dropped 8; count of bases not matched to a gene: 7. Germline loops: CDR1 SQVTM, CDR2 ANQGSEA. This CDR3 is built from 14 residues. CDR3 loop: CSVESDRGIYEQFF. Written as DNA, the CDR3 is TGCAGCGTTGAATCGGACAGGGGTATCTATGAGCAGTTCTTC.

The chain combines TRBV19 with TRBJ2-5, with D possibly matching TRBD1 (6 bases). CDR1 and CDR2 from the germline V gene are LNHDA and SQIVND (reference sequence). Between the trimmed V and J ends, which lost 6 bases and 5 bases, there was a span of 16 bases. The CDR3 spans 14 residues. The CDR3 DNA is TGTGCCAGTAGACCCCTTGGACAGCGGGAGACCCAGTACTTC. Residues: CASRPLGQRETQYF.

The V gene is TRBV27, the J gene TRBJ1-1; possible D gene TRBD1, 5 bases. Trimming took 5 bases from V and 0 from J, leaving 10 bases between them. CDR3 size: 14 residues. Germline CDR1 reads MNHEY; CDR2 reads SMNVEV (reference sequence). This CDR3 is CASSLTDLNTEAFF. CDR3 coding DNA: TGTGCCAGCAGTCTGACAGATCTGAACACTGAAGCTTTCTTT.

The rearrangement links TRBV5-8 to TRBJ2-7; the match to TRBD1 covers 7 bases. The V gene's germline CDR1 is SGHTS and CDR2 YDEGEE. The ends lost 4 bases at V and 3 bases at J; junction bases unmatched: 10. This CDR3 spans 15 amino acids. CDR3 amino acids: CASSPYRQGGYEQYF. The CDR3 nucleotides read TGTGCCAGCAGCCCTTATCGACAGGGCGGCTACGAGCAGTACTTC.

This rearrangement joins TRBV27 to TRBJ2-7; D might be TRBD2 (5 bases). Germline CDR1 and CDR2: MNHEY and SMNVEV (reference sequence). The CDR3 has 14 amino acids. V was trimmed by 3 bases and J by 2 bases, leaving 11 bases between them. The CDR3 region is CASSFKDGTYEQYF. The CDR3 region has the DNA TGTGCCAGCAGTTTCAAGGACGGGACCTACGAGCAGTACTTC.

This chain joins TRBV18 and TRBJ1-2; possibly TRBD1 for D (5 bases). Germline CDR1 is KGHSH and CDR2 is LQKENI. There are 14 residues in the CDR3. With 3 bases removed from V and 5 bases from J, the gap between germline ends came to 13 bases. CDR3 amino acids: CASSPPQGGYGYTF. CDR3 coding DNA: TGTGCCAGCTCACCCCCGCAGGGCGGATATGGCTACACCTTC.

The chain has TRBV30 and TRBJ2-5, with D maybe TRBD2 (6 bases). The CDR3 is 12 amino acids. V lost 3 bases and J lost 5, with 10 bases in between. The germline CDR1 and CDR2 sequences are GTSNPN and SVGIG (reference sequence). For the CDR3, the DNA is TGTGCCTGGAGCAGCGGGCGGGAGACCCAGTACTTC. Translation: CAWSSGRETQYF. The complete variable domain, with remaining parts taken from reference TRBV30 and TRBJ2-5, reads SQTIHQWPATLVQPVGSPLSLECTVEGTSNPNLYWYRQAAGRGLQLLFYSVGIGQISSEVPQNLSASRPQDRQFILSSKKLLLSDSGFYLCAWSSGRETQYFGPGTRLLVL.